This T cell receptor beta chain was profiled in a study of regulatory T cells in long-lasting Graves disease. Study findings and constraints: Gene preferences differed: TRBV28, TRBJ1-2, TRBJ2-5 in persistent cases.

Sequencing libraries for TCR beta were prepared with iRepertoire HTBI primers and Arm-PCR of CDR3 regions. Original analysis: Around 59 TRBV and 13 to 15 TRBJ segments were identified across samples. TCRdb passed the multiplex PCR reads through MiXCR, listing each CDR3 protein once. The V and J calls follow TCRdb's processing rather than the paper's. The repertoire includes hundreds of thousands of distinct CDR3 sequences, approximately 31% of them detected once, and 42% sits in the top ten. In regard to this clonotype: Antigen unknown.

This CDR3 comprises 13 residues. V was pared by 8 bases and J by 1 base, with 12 bases between. CDR1 is MGHRA, CDR2 YSYEKL, per germline. Time point given: persistent/refractory GD, antithyroid drugs over 5 years with positive TRAb. PBMC-derived RNA was used for the TCR library. American Thyroid Association guidelines defined how Graves' disease was diagnosed. The origin of this receptor is a female donor with Graves disease. The J gene is TRBJ2-7, the V gene TRBV4-1; tentative D call: TRBD2 (5 bases). The specimen was peripheral blood mononuclear cells (PBMCs), collected when the disease was refractory, from a patient treated with antithyroid drugs. DNA for the CDR3: TGCGCCAGCGCGCACCCGGGATCCTACGAGCAGTACTTC. Translating it yields CASAHPGSYEQYF.